The clone carrying this T cell receptor beta chain was observed a handful of times. Trimming removed 6 bases from V and 6 bases from J, with 18 bases in between. Per germline, CDR1 MNHEY and CDR2 SVGAGI. CDR3 length: 15 residues. This record comes from a study of cytomegalovirus exposure and HLA in healthy donors. Primers for the PCR totalled 60 Vbeta and 13 Jbeta. This table comes from immunoSEQ multiplex PCR, and its TCRdb copy is limited to in-frame clones, with some not included. The sample records approximately 70,000 clones, 74% being singletons. The specimen sequenced was PBMCs. The source of this sequence is a human donor in good health. V is TRBV6-5 and J is TRBJ2-1; weak D call: TRBD2 (7 bases). For the CDR3, the DNA is TGTGCCAGCAGCCTTCGGGCGGGGGCCTTCAATGAGCAGTTCTTC. This codes for CASSLRAGAFNEQFF.